Below, 28 T cell receptor beta chains from the same sample are listed, as sequenced in a study of control samples from healthy donors and cancer patients (dated by TCRdb to 2018 to 2021). Receptor amplification or capture employed the immunoSEQ multiplex PCR assay. The clones in this table, taken by TCRdb from immuneACCESS, are in-frame only. Not every clone is retained; where verified, under half of the shortfall comes from an unresolved V gene, and the cause of the rest is unknown. The sample table lists approximately 170,000 clones, around 93% of them with a count of one. Over 3.5% of the sample rests with the top ten. What was sequenced was blood. These receptors were taken from a woman aged 55-75 years in good health.

V and J are TRBV7-9 and TRBJ2-7; D unclear. The ends were cut back, 1 base at V and 6 bases at J, with 7 bases in the middle. This CDR3 region has 12 residues. The germline gives CDR1 SEHNR, CDR2 FQNEAQ (reference sequence). The DNA of the CDR3 is TGTGCCAGCAGCTTAGGAGGTAGCGAGCAGTACTTC. It translates to CASSLGGSEQYF.

This chain uses TRBV4-2 with TRBJ2-7; 15 bases are shared with TRBD2. The CDR3 sequence is 21 residues long. Per the germline V gene, CDR1 is LGHNA and CDR2 is YNFKEQ. J gave up 0 bases and V 0 bases, and 12 bases lay outside the gene matches. CDR3 nucleotides: TGTGCCAGCAGCCAAGACCCCGAAGTGGGACTAGCGGGGGGAAGCTCCTACGAGCAGTACTTC. Residues: CASSQDPEVGLAGGSSYEQYF.

J is TRBJ1-4 and V is TRBV27; D remains ambiguous. The CDR3 sequence is 14 residues long. The ends were cut back, 2 bases at V and 6 bases at J, with 10 bases in the middle. Germline CDR1 is MNHEY and CDR2 is SMNVEV (reference sequence). Here the CDR3 reads CASSLISLDEKLFF. For the CDR3, the DNA is TGTGCCAGCAGTTTAATATCCCTTGATGAAAAACTGTTTTTT.

This sequence joins TRBV30 and TRBJ1-1, with a possible D match to TRBD1 (5 bases). Trimming stripped 1 base from V and 7 bases from J, with 10 bases between. Per germline, CDR1 GTSNPN and CDR2 SVGIG (reference sequence). The CDR3 length is 12 residues. The CDR3 loop is CAWSARGGEAFF. The CDR3 region has the DNA TGTGCCTGGAGTGCCCGCGGGGGTGAAGCTTTCTTT. The full variable domain, in which reference TRBV30 and TRBJ1-1 provide the parts outside the CDR3, is SQTIHQWPATLVQPVGSPLSLECTVEGTSNPNLYWYRQAAGRGLQLLFYSVGIGQISSEVPQNLSASRPQDRQFILSSKKLLLSDSGFYLCAWSARGGEAFFGQGTRLTVV.

The chain is built from TRBV2 and TRBJ2-7; TRBD1 might be the D (5 bases). V was shortened by 8 bases and J by 3 bases, with 17 bases between the two germline ends. The CDR3 totals 14 residues. Germline V CDR1 and CDR2: SNHLY, FYNNEI. DNA of the CDR3: TGTGCCAGCTGTTTCAGCCAGGGCGGCTACGAGCAGTACTTC. Translating gives CASCFSQGGYEQYF. The full variable domain, its missing parts supplied by reference TRBV2 and TRBJ2-7, is EPEVTQTPSHQVTQMGQEVILRCVPISNHLYFYWYRQILGQKVEFLVSFYNNEISEKSEIFDDQFSVERPDGSNFTLKIRSTKLEDSAMYFCASCFSQGGYEQYFGPGTRLTVT.

The chain joins TRBV7-9 to TRBJ1-4, with D hard to call. Trimming shortened V by 1 base and J by 8 bases, and 5 bases separated the two germline ends. The length of the CDR3 is 12 residues. CDR1 and CDR2 from the germline V gene are SEHNR and FQNEAQ (reference sequence). In nucleotides, the CDR3 is TGTGCCAGCAGCTTAGGGAACGAAAAACTGTTTTTT. Protein product: CASSLGNEKLFF.

The chain couples TRBV10-2 to TRBJ1-1; D gene ambiguous. CDR1 and CDR2 from the germline V gene are WSHSY and SAAADI. The CDR3 sequence is 13 residues long. Between the trimmed V and J ends, which lost 4 bases and 2 bases, there was a span of 8 bases. As DNA, the CDR3 is TGCGCCAGCAGTGTGGGCACTAACACTGAAGCTTTCTTT. Translating it yields CASSVGTNTEAFF.

Worth noting for this clone: Other DNA sequences in this specimen translate into the identical CDR3. The chain has TRBV3-1 (or the pseudogene TRBV3-2) and TRBJ1-5; TRBD1 agrees at 10 bases. CDR3 length equals 15 residues. Germline V gene lookup returns CDR1 LGHDT and CDR2 YNNKEL (reference sequence). With V trimmed by 6 bases and J by 2 bases, 4 bases remained unmatched. This CDR3 is CASSPGTGGNQPQHF. The CDR3 DNA is TGTGCCAGCAGTCCCGGGACAGGGGGCAATCAGCCCCAGCATTTT.

The chain has TRBV28 and TRBJ1-5; 10 nucleotides align to TRBD1. There are 17 residues in the CDR3. The germline V gene encodes CDR1 MDHEN and CDR2 SYDVKM. V shed 3 bases, J shed 4 bases, and the junction held 9 bases outside the gene matches. CDR3 sequence: CASSFPGTGVRNQPQHF. The CDR3 bases are TGTGCCAGCAGTTTTCCCGGGACAGGGGTCCGAAATCAGCCCCAGCATTTT.

The chain uses TRBV7-9 and TRBJ1-1; no clear D. V lost 5 bases, J lost 1 base, and 8 bases lay in between. In germline, CDR1 is SEHNR, CDR2 FQNEAQ (reference sequence). The CDR3 contains 13 residues. As DNA, the CDR3 is TGTGCCAGCAGCCCACTAGCGAACACTGAAGCTTTCTTT. Protein: CASSPLANTEAFF. The whole variable domain, filled in from reference TRBV7-9 and TRBJ1-1, reads DTGVSQNPRHKITKRGQNVTFRCDPISEHNRLYWYRQTLGQGPEFLTYFQNEAQLEKSRLLSDRFSAERPKGSFSTLEIQRTEQGDSAMYLCASSPLANTEAFFGQGTRLTVV.

The chain has TRBV27 and TRBJ2-5; D is perhaps TRBD2 (7 bases). The germline V gene has CDR1 MNHEY and CDR2 SMNVEV (reference sequence). The CDR3 has 14 residues. The V gene lost 5 bases and the J gene lost 3 bases, with 13 bases spanning the gap. This chain's CDR3 is CASSRGGEEETQYF. CDR3 bases: TGTGCCAGCAGTCGAGGGGGGGAAGAAGAGACCCAGTACTTC.

The chain uses TRBV18 and TRBJ2-2, with TRBD1 matching 8 bases. With 5 bases clipped from V and 6 bases from J, the junction kept 5 bases outside the gene matches. Germline lookup yields CDR1 KGHSH and CDR2 LQKENI. The CDR3 has 14 residues. CDR3 sequence (DNA): TGTGCCAGCTCAGTGGACAGGGAACCCGGGGAGCTGTTTTTT. Protein sequence: CASSVDREPGELFF. The full variable domain, with the rest looked up from reference TRBV18 and TRBJ2-2, is NAGVMQNPRHLVRRRGQEARLRCSPMKGHSHVYWYRQLPEEGLKFMVYLQKENIIDESGMPKERFSAEFPKEGPSILRIQQVVRGDSAAYFCASSVDREPGELFFGEGSRLTVL.

V gene TRBV6-2 or TRBV6-3 combines with J gene TRBJ1-1; D remains ambiguous. V lost 5 bases to trimming and J lost 1 base, with 14 bases between them. This CDR3 has 15 amino acids. Per germline, CDR1 MNHEY and CDR2 SVGEGT. CDR3 coding DNA: TGTGCCAGCAGTCCCGGCTATGCTTGGAACACTGAAGCTTTCTTT. Amino acid sequence: CASSPGYAWNTEAFF.

V gene TRBV12-3 or TRBV12-4 combines with J gene TRBJ1-6; a possible D gene is TRBD1 (5 bases). Trimming left V 1 base short and J 18 bases short, with 16 bases between. This CDR3 is 13 amino acids long. CDR3 DNA: TGTGCCAGCAGTTTAGTCCGGGGACGCCGACCCCACTTT. Amino acids: CASSLVRGRRPHF.

The chain couples TRBV11-2 to TRBJ1-2; D is perhaps TRBD1 (5 bases). Germline values: CDR1 SGHAT, CDR2 FQNNGV. The CDR3 covers 13 residues. Between the trimmed V and J ends, which lost 3 bases and 4 bases, there was a span of 9 bases. As DNA, the CDR3 is TGTGCCAGCAGCTTGGGGCTGATCTATGGCTACACCTTC. This translates into CASSLGLIYGYTF.

This clone was counted between two and nine times. This rearrangement joins TRBV19 to TRBJ1-6; D gene uncertain. V was shortened by 3 bases and J by 7 bases, with 13 bases between the two germline ends. This CDR3 spans 15 amino acids. Germline loops: CDR1 LNHDA, CDR2 SQIVND (reference sequence). CDR3 sequence: CASSIAGSPNSPLHF. Here the CDR3 DNA reads TGTGCCAGTAGTATCGCCGGTAGCCCAAATTCACCCCTCCACTTT. Using reference TRBV19 and TRBJ1-6 for the parts outside the CDR3, the full variable domain is DGGITQSPKYLFRKEGQNVTLSCEQNLNHDAMYWYRQDPGQGLRLIYYSQIVNDFQKGDIAEGYSVSREKKESFPLTVTSAQKNPTAFYLCASSIAGSPNSPLHFGNGTRLTVT.

This chain links TRBV28 with TRBJ2-4; no clear D. The V end was cut by 5 bases, the J end by 0 bases, with 14 bases between. The germline V gene encodes CDR1 MDHEN and CDR2 SYDVKM. This CDR3 comprises 16 residues. CDR3 region: CASSGTSFLAKNIQYF. CDR3 DNA sequence: TGTGCCAGCAGTGGAACGTCCTTCCTAGCCAAAAACATTCAGTACTTC.

The V call is TRBV3-1 (or the pseudogene TRBV3-2), the J call TRBJ2-1; D call uncertain. The CDR3 runs 13 residues. Looked up from germline, CDR1 is LGHDT and CDR2 is YNNKEL (reference sequence). Trimming shortened V by 0 bases and J by 7 bases, and 7 bases separated the two germline ends. The CDR3 DNA reads as TGTGCCAGCAGCCAAGAGGTCCATAATGAGCAGTTCTTC. Its protein is CASSQEVHNEQFF.

V usage is TRBV7-2 and J usage is TRBJ1-5; D call uncertain. The germline V gene encodes CDR1 SGHTA and CDR2 FQGNSA. This CDR3 contains 13 residues. V was clipped by 5 bases and J by 5 bases, with 10 bases between them. This chain's CDR3 is CASSPQQYQPQHF. The CDR3 DNA reads as TGTGCCAGCAGCCCCCAGCAATATCAGCCCCAGCATTTT.

The J gene is TRBJ1-2, the V gene TRBV14; 7 nucleotides agree with TRBD1. In germline, CDR1 is SGHDN, CDR2 FVKESK. The CDR3 loop spans 15 amino acids. J lost 8 bases, V lost 1 base, and 10 bases had no gene match. CDR3 DNA: TGTGCCAGCAGCCAAGCAGGGACAGCTGCCATGGGCTACACCTTC. It encodes CASSQAGTAAMGYTF.

The V call is TRBV9, the J call TRBJ1-2; 7 bases line up with TRBD1. V lost 4 bases to trimming and J lost 4 bases; unmatched junction nucleotides: 10. This CDR3 spans 15 amino acids. CDR1 and CDR2 (germline): SGDLS, YYNGEE. CDR3 sequence (DNA): TGTGCCAGCAGCTCTCGACAGGGACGGGGCTATGGCTACACCTTC. Translating it yields CASSSRQGRGYGYTF.

J is TRBJ2-3 and V is TRBV19; TRBD1 agrees at 7 bases. The trim removed 4 bases at V and 6 bases at J, leaving 13 bases unmatched. Germline CDR1 is LNHDA and CDR2 is SQIVND (reference sequence). This CDR3 contains 16 residues. The CDR3 DNA reads as TGTGCCAGTAGTAGCCCCGGGACAGTGACTTTGGATACGCAGTATTTT. Translation: CASSSPGTVTLDTQYF.

This chain connects TRBV7-2 to TRBJ1-4; D uncertain. V lost 5 bases to trimming and J lost 12 bases, with 22 bases between them. The germline V gene has CDR1 SGHTA and CDR2 FQGNSA. This CDR3 has 15 amino acids. This chain's CDR3 is CASSQYLKKGLELFF. CDR3 nucleotide sequence: TGTGCCAGCAGCCAATATCTAAAAAAAGGGCTTGAACTGTTTTTT.

This clone was picked up one time. Other DNA sequences of this sample code for an identical CDR3. The J gene is TRBJ1-6, the V gene TRBV23-1; no reliable D call. TRBV23-1 has ORF status, its function being uncertain. The germline V and J ends were trimmed by 3 bases and 6 bases, with 12 bases remaining between them. The CDR3 consists of 15 residues. CDR3 sequence (DNA): TGCGCCAGCAGTCAGGGCACAGCTAGTAATTCACCCCTCCACTTT. It is translated as CASSQGTASNSPLHF.

V gene TRBV7-8 combines with J gene TRBJ1-3, with unresolved D. The germline V gene encodes CDR1 SGHVS and CDR2 FQNEAQ. The V gene lost 1 base and the J gene lost 4 bases, with 8 bases spanning the gap. The CDR3 has 14 residues. The CDR3 DNA reads TGTGCCAGCAGCTTAGGAGCCCAGGGAAACACCATATATTTT. Translation gives CASSLGAQGNTIYF.

This clone was found once. The V gene is TRBV7-6, the J gene TRBJ1-5; D gene ambiguous. The germline V gene has CDR1 SGHVS and CDR2 FNYEAQ. Between the trimmed V and J ends, which lost 1 base and 4 bases, there was a span of 11 bases. The CDR3 length is 15 residues. This CDR3 reads CASSLEADLNQPQHF. The CDR3 bases are TGTGCCAGCAGCTTAGAGGCAGACTTGAATCAGCCCCAGCATTTT.

The chain couples TRBV19 to TRBJ1-6, with 8 bases matching TRBD1. Germline values: CDR1 LNHDA, CDR2 SQIVND (reference sequence). CDR3 length equals 17 residues. Trimming cost V 4 bases and J 3 bases; bases outside gene matches: 8. In DNA form, the CDR3 reads TGTGCCAGTAGTACGACCCCAGACAGGGGCTATAATTCACCCCTCCACTTT. This sequence encodes CASSTTPDRGYNSPLHF.

The rearrangement uses TRBV7-2 and TRBJ2-1; D tentatively reads TRBD1 or TRBD2 (6 bases each). Looked up from germline, CDR1 is SGHTA and CDR2 is FQGNSA. Trimming took off 1 base at V and 5 bases at J, with 12 bases between the two ends. The CDR3 has 15 residues. This CDR3 reads CASSLVWGANNEQFF. Here the CDR3 DNA reads TGTGCCAGCAGCTTAGTTTGGGGGGCAAACAATGAGCAGTTCTTC. The complete variable domain, with remaining parts taken from reference TRBV7-2 and TRBJ2-1, reads GAGVSQSPSNKVTEKGKDVELRCDPISGHTALYWYRQSLGQGLEFLIYFQGNSAPDKSGLPSDRFSAERTGGSVSTLTIQRTQQEDSAVYLCASSLVWGANNEQFFGPGTRLTVL.